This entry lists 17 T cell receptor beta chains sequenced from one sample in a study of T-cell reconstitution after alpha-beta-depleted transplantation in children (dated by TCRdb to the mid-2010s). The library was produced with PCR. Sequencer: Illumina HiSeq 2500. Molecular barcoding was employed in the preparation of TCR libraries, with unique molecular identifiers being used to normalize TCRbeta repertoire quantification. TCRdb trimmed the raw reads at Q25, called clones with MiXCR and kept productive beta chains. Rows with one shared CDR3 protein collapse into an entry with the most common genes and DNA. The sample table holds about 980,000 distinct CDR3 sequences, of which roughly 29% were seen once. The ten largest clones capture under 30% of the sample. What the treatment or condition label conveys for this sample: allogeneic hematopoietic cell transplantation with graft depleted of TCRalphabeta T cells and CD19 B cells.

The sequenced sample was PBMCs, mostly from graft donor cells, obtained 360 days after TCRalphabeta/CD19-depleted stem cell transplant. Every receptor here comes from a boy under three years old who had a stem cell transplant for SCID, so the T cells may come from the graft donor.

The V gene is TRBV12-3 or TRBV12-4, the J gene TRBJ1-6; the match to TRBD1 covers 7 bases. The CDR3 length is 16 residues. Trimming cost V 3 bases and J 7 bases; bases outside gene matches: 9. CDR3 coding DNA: TGTGCCAGCAGTTTTGATGAGGGGGCAGAAAATTCACCCCTCCACTTT. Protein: CASSFDEGAENSPLHF.

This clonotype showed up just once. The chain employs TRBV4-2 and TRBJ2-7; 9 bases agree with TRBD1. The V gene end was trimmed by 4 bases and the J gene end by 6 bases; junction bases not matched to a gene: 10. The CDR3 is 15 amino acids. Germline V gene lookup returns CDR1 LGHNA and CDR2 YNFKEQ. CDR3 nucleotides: TGTGCCAGCAGCCCAGGGACAGGGCAAGGAGGCGAGCAGTACTTC. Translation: CASSPGTGQGGEQYF.

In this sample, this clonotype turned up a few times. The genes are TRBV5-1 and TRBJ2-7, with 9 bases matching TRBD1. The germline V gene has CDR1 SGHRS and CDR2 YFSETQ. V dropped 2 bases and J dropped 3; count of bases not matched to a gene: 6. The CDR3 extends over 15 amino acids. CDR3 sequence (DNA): TGCGCCAGCAGCTTATACCCGGGACAGGGCTACGAGCAGTACTTC. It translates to CASSLYPGQGYEQYF.

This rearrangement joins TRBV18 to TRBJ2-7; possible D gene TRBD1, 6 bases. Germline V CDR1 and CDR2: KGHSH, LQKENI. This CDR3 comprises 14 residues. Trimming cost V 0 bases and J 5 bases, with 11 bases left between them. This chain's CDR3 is CASSPPNRVHEQYF. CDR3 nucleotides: TGTGCCAGCTCACCACCGAACAGGGTTCACGAGCAGTACTTC.

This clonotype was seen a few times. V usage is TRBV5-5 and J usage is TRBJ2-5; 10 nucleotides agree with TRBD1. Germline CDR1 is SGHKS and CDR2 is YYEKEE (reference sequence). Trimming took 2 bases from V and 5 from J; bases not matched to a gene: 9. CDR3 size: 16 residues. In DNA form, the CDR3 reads TGTGCCAGCAGCTTAACTCCGGGACAGGGGTACGAGACCCAGTACTTC. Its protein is CASSLTPGQGYETQYF.

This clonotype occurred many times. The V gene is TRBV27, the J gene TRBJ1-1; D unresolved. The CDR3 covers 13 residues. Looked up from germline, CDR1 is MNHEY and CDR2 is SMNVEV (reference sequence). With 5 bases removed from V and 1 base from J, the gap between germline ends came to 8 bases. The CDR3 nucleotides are TGTGCCAGCAGTCCGACACAGAACACTGAAGCTTTCTTT. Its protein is CASSPTQNTEAFF.

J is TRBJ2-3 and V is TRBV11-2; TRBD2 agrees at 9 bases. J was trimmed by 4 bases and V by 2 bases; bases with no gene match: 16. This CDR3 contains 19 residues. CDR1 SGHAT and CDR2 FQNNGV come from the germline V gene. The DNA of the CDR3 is TGTGCCAGCAGCTTAAGTTGGGTCGGCGGCGGGGGGGCCCCAGATACGCAGTATTTT. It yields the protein CASSLSWVGGGGAPDTQYF.

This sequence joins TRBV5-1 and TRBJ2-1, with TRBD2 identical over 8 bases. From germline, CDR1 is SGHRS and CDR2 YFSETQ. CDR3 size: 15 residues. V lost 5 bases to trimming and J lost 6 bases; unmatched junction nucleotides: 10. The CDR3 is CASRPPGTRTNEQFF. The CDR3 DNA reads TGCGCCAGCAGACCTCCCGGGACTAGAACCAATGAGCAGTTCTTC.

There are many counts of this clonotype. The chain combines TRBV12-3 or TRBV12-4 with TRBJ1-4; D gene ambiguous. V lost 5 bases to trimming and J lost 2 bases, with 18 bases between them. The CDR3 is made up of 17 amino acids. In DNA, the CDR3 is TGTGCCAGCAGTCCCCCACCTTACCAGGAGACTAATGAAAAACTGTTTTTT. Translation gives CASSPPPYQETNEKLFF.

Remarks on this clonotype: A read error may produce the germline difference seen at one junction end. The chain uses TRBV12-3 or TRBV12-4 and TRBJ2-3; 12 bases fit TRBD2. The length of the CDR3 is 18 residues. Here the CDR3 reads CAISLGSPSGGAGDTQYF. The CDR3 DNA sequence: TGTGCCATCAGTTTAGGGTCCCCTAGCGGGGGGGCCGGGGATACGCAGTATTTT.

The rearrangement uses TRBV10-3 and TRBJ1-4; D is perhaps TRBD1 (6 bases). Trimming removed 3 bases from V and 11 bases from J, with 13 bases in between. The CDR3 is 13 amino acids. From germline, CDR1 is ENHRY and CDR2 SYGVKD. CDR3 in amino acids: CAISDRGGEKLFF. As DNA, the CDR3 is TGTGCCATCAGTGATCGTGGGGGCGAGAAACTGTTTTTT.

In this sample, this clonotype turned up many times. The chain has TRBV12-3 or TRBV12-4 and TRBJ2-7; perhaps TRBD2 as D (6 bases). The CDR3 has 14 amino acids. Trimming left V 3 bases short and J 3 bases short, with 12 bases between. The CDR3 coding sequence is TGTGCCAGCAGTTTCTTGGCGGGGAGCTACGAGCAGTACTTC. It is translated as CASSFLAGSYEQYF.

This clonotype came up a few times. The CDR3 here is CASSNGNTEAFF. CDR3 DNA sequence: TGCGCCAGCTCTAACGGGAACACTGAAGCTTTCTTT. The chain uses TRBV5-1 and TRBJ1-1; D gene ambiguous. The CDR3 covers 12 residues. V was shortened by 7 bases and J by 1 base, with 8 bases between the two germline ends. Germline assignment: CDR1 SGHRS and CDR2 YFSETQ.

For the CDR3, the DNA is TGTGCCAGCTCACAAGCGGGGGGTTCGAACACCGGGGAGCTGTTTTTT. Its protein is CASSQAGGSNTGELFF. The chain carries TRBV18 and TRBJ2-2, with TRBD2 identical over 9 bases. Germline-derived CDR1 and CDR2 are KGHSH and LQKENI. The CDR3 extends over 16 amino acids. Unmatched junction bases numbered 3, after V lost 4 bases and J lost 0 bases. Complete variable domain (other parts from reference TRBV18 and TRBJ2-2): NAGVMQNPRHLVRRRGQEARLRCSPMKGHSHVYWYRQLPEEGLKFMVYLQKENIIDESGMPKERFSAEFPKEGPSILRIQQVVRGDSAAYFCASSQAGGSNTGELFFGEGSRLTVL.

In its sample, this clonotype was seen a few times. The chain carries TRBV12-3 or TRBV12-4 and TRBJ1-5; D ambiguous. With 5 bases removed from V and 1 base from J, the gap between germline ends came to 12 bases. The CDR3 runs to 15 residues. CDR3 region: CASSPQVDSNQPQHF. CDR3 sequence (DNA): TGTGCCAGCAGTCCTCAGGTAGACAGCAATCAGCCCCAGCATTTT.

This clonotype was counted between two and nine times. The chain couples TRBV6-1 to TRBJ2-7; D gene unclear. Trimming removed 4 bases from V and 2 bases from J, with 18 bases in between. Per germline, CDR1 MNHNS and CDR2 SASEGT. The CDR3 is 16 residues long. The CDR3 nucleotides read TGTGCCAGCAGTGTAATAAATAGGGCAGGAGCCTACGAGCAGTACTTC. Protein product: CASSVINRAGAYEQYF.

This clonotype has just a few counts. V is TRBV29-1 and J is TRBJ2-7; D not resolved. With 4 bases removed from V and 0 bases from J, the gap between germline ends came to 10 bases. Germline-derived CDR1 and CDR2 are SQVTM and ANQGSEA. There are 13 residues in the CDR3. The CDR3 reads CSVVGDYSYEQYF. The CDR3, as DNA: TGCAGCGTTGTTGGGGATTACTCCTACGAGCAGTACTTC.